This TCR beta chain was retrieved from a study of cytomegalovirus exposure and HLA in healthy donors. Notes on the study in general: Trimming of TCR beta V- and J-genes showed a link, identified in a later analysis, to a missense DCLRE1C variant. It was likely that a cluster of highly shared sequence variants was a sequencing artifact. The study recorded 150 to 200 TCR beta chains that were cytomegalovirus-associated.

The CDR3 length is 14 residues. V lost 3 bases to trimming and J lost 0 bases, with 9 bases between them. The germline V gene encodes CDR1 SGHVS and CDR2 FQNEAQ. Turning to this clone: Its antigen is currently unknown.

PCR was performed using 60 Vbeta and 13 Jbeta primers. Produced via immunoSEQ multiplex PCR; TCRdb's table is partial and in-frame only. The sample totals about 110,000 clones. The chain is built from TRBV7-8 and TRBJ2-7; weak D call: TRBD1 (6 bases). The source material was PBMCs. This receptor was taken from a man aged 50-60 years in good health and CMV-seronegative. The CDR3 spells CASSLDSYSYEQYF. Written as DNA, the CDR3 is TGTGCCAGCAGCTTGGACAGTTACTCCTACGAGCAGTACTTC.